The 8 T cell receptor beta chains listed next were all sequenced from one sample in a study of cytomegalovirus exposure and HLA in healthy donors. 13 Jbeta primers and 60 Vbeta primers were used for the PCR. Measured with immunoSEQ multiplex PCR; TCRdb has only the in-frame clones, and not every one. The sample has 90,000 to 110,000 clones, approximately 76% seen once. Input material: PBMCs. These receptors were taken from a woman between 50 and 59 years old in good health and CMV-seropositive.

The V gene is TRBV5-1, the J gene TRBJ2-3; D may be TRBD1 (6 bases). This CDR3 is 15 amino acids long. The germline CDR1 and CDR2 sequences are SGHRS and YFSETQ. Deletions cut 1 base from V and 5 bases from J, with 14 bases between. CDR3 in amino acids: CASSLNSLGGDTQYF. CDR3 DNA sequence: TGCGCCAGCAGCTTGAACTCTTTAGGGGGAGATACGCAGTATTTT.

This clone was seen only a few times. CDR3 DNA sequence: TGTGCCAGCAGCTTAGAACAGGGGACCCCTACCTTC. Translated, it gives CASSLEQGTPTF. The chain recombines TRBV7-9 with TRBJ1-2; TRBD1 agrees at 7 bases. The CDR3 covers 12 residues. The germline V gene encodes CDR1 SEHNR and CDR2 FQNEAQ (reference sequence). Losses at the gene ends were 1 base for V and 14 bases for J; bases not matched to a gene: 7.

In the case of this clone: One end of the junction fails to match germline, which may point to a read error. The chain combines TRBV7-9 with TRBJ1-2; D is unclear. This CDR3 is built from 15 residues. Germline V gene data show CDR1 as SEHNR and CDR2 as FQNEAQ (reference sequence). For the CDR3, the DNA is TGTTCCAGCAGCTTTGTGTCAGAATCTAACTATGGCTACACCTTC. Translation gives CSSSFVSESNYGYTF.

V gene TRBV7-8 combines with J gene TRBJ2-1; 7 bases align to TRBD1. This CDR3 is 15 amino acids long. CDR1 SGHVS and CDR2 FQNEAQ come from the germline V gene. The V segment lost 5 bases and the J segment 6 bases; nucleotides outside the gene matches: 10. The CDR3, as DNA: TGTGCCAGCAGCGGAACAGGGGAAAGGGCCAATGAGCAGTTCTTC. Its protein is CASSGTGERANEQFF.

V usage is TRBV10-3 and J usage is TRBJ2-3; 10 nucleotides line up with TRBD2. The CDR3 is made up of 15 amino acids. V gave up 6 bases and J gave up 1 base; unmatched junction bases: 4. Germline V gene lookup returns CDR1 ENHRY and CDR2 SYGVKD. The CDR3 is CAISTGTSGTDTQYF. The CDR3 DNA is TGTGCCATCAGCACCGGGACTAGCGGCACAGATACGCAGTATTTT.

The J gene is TRBJ2-3, the V gene TRBV11-2, with D perhaps TRBD1 (6 bases). With 5 bases removed from V and 6 bases from J, the gap between germline ends came to 21 bases. Germline V gene sequence: CDR1 SGHAT, CDR2 FQNNGV. The CDR3 sequence is 16 residues long. CDR3 region: CASSLGTSAQVDTQYF. The CDR3 DNA reads TGTGCCAGCAGCCTCGGGACATCGGCACAAGTGGATACGCAGTATTTT.

The chain recombines TRBV19 with TRBJ2-7; TRBD2 agrees at 11 bases. With 4 bases clipped from V and 3 bases from J, the junction kept 5 bases outside the gene matches. This CDR3 comprises 15 residues. In germline, CDR1 is LNHDA, CDR2 SQIVND (reference sequence). The CDR3 protein is CASSTKTSGNYEQYF. In DNA form, the CDR3 reads TGTGCCAGTAGTACCAAGACTAGCGGGAACTACGAGCAGTACTTC.

The J gene is TRBJ2-5, the V gene TRBV25-1; 9 nucleotides match TRBD1. Germline V lookup: CDR1 MGHDK, CDR2 SYGVNS. V lost 6 bases to trimming and J lost 4 bases; unmatched junction nucleotides: 6. The CDR3 contains 14 residues. The CDR3 loop reads CASSPGQGTETQYF. As DNA, the CDR3 is TGTGCCAGCAGCCCTGGACAGGGGACAGAGACCCAGTACTTC.